Listed below are T cell receptor beta chains from one sample, sequenced in a study of blood T cell repertoires in COVID-19. Assay used: immunoSEQ multiplex PCR; TCRdb lists only in-frame clones, some missing. The data hold about 230,000 clones, with 75% to 85% observed a single time. Sequencing was done on a sample of peripheral blood. All receptors derive from a woman aged 30 to 39 with COVID-19, enrolled during active disease. The CDR3 runs from the conserved cysteine through the conserved F or W. Fields, in order: J gene, V gene, D gene, clone size, CDR3 DNA, CDR3 protein. D genes are given only for firm matches. Not all rows give a size; the values are once, few, many and, for expanded clones, a class.

>TRBJ1-1|TRBV9|TRBD1|-
TGTGCCAGCAGCGTGACAGGGGTCACTGAAGCTTTCTTT
CASSVTGVTEAFF
>TRBJ2-7|TRBV20-1|TRBD2|-
TGCAGTGCTAGTTCGGCGGGAGGGTACGAGCAGTACTTC
CSASSAGGYEQYF
>TRBJ1-6|TRBV30|-|-
TGTGCCTGGGAAGAGACGGGGAATTCACCCCTCCACTTT
CAWEETGNSPLHF
>TRBJ2-3|TRBV5-1|TRBD2|-
TGCGCCAGCAGCCTAGTCGGACTAGCGGCCACAGATACGCAGTATTTT
CASSLVGLAATDTQYF
>TRBJ2-1|TRBV13|TRBD2|-
TGTGCCAGCAGCATACCTCGTGGGGGGAGCGGGGGAATTTACAATGAGCAGTTCTTC
CASSIPRGGSGGIYNEQFF
>TRBJ2-3|TRBV14|-|-
TGTGCCAGCAGCCAAGATGACTCGCTAACAGATACGCAGTATTTT
CASSQDDSLTDTQYF
>TRBJ2-2|TRBV6-5|TRBD2|-
TGTGCCACCAACCGGGGGGGAGGATTTACCGGGGAGCTGTTTTTT
CATNRGGGFTGELFF
>TRBJ2-1|TRBV25-1|-|-
TGTGCCAGCAGTCAGACGCGGACAGGGAGGGGACTGAATGAGCAGTTCTTC
CASSQTRTGRGLNEQFF
>TRBJ1-1|TRBV5-1|-|few
TGCGCCAGCAGCTTGGTAGGTGGGCTGTCTGAAGCTTTCTTT
CASSLVGGLSEAFF
>TRBJ1-1|TRBV27|TRBD1|few
TGTGCCAGCAGTTTCGGGACAGGGTTGAACACTGAAGCTTTCTTT
CASSFGTGLNTEAFF
>TRBJ2-3|TRBV28|TRBD2|-
TGTGCCAGCAGTTTTCTAGCGGGGGGAGATACGCAGTATTTT
CASSFLAGGDTQYF
>TRBJ2-7|TRBV7-9|-|-
TGTGCCAGCAGCTTACCGTCATCGGGGTCCTACGAGCAGTACTTC
CASSLPSSGSYEQYF
>TRBJ1-1|TRBV3-1/TRBV3-2|-|-
TGTGCCAGCAGCCAACTTCCCCTTAGATGGAGGTCGGACACTGAAGCTTTCTTT
CASSQLPLRWRSDTEAFF
>TRBJ2-7|TRBV19|TRBD1|-
TGTGCCAGTAGTATGCCAGGGGGTTTCTACGAGCAGTACTTC
CASSMPGGFYEQYF
>TRBJ1-6|TRBV11-2|TRBD1|-
TGTGCCAGCAGCCCCTTAAACAGGGGTTATAATTCACCCCTCCACTTT
CASSPLNRGYNSPLHF
>TRBJ2-7|TRBV6-1|-|-
TGTGCCAGCAGTGAACAGCTAGCGCAAACCTACGAGCAGTACTTC
CASSEQLAQTYEQYF
>TRBJ1-6|TRBV5-1|TRBD1|-
TGCGCCAGCGGAGGGACAGGGCAAAATTCACCCCTCCACTTT
CASGGTGQNSPLHF
>TRBJ1-3|TRBV5-6|-|few
TGTGCCAGCAGCTTGGGACAGGCTGGAAACACCATATATTTT
CASSLGQAGNTIYF
>TRBJ2-2|TRBV5-1|TRBD1|-
TGCGCCAGTCGCGCAGGGGGCAACACCGGGGAGCTGTTTTTT
CASRAGGNTGELFF
>TRBJ1-1|TRBV3-1/TRBV3-2|-|-
TGTGCCAGCAGACCTCGAGGAATGAACACTGAAGCTTTCTTT
CASRPRGMNTEAFF
>TRBJ1-2|TRBV12-3/TRBV12-4|-|-
TGTGCCAGCACCAACGTAGCTAACTATGGCTACACCTTC
CASTNVANYGYTF
>TRBJ1-2|TRBV5-8|-|-
TGTGCCAGCAGCTGGCCACAGGGCCTCTATGGCTACACCTTC
CASSWPQGLYGYTF
>TRBJ2-3|TRBV25-1|TRBD1|-
TGTGCCAGCAGTGAAGGGGACAGACATACGCAGTATTTT
CASSEGDRHTQYF
>TRBJ2-5|TRBV6-5|TRBD1|-
TGTGCCAGCAGCTTGGGACAGGGGGTGACCCAGTACTTC
CASSLGQGVTQYF
>TRBJ2-5|TRBV7-2|-|few
TGTGCCAGCAGCTTAGTCCGGGAGACCCAGTACTTC
CASSLVRETQYF
>TRBJ2-5|TRBV5-1|-|-
TGCGCCAGCAGCTTGACGGCAGGGGCCGAGACCCAGTACTTC
CASSLTAGAETQYF
>TRBJ2-1|TRBV30|TRBD1|few
TGTGCTCAGGACAGGGGAACCTACAATGAGCAGTTCTTC
CAQDRGTYNEQFF
>TRBJ2-3|TRBV28|-|-
TGTGCCAGCAGTTTCCTCACCGGGGGCACAGATACGCAGTATTTT
CASSFLTGGTDTQYF
>TRBJ2-7|TRBV6-5|-|-
TGTGCCAGCAGTTACGGGGCAGGGGTAAGATTCGAGCAGTACTTC
CASSYGAGVRFEQYF
>TRBJ2-2|TRBV5-1|TRBD1|-
TGCGCCAGCAGAGGGACAGCCAACACCGGGGAGCTGTTTTTT
CASRGTANTGELFF
>TRBJ2-1|TRBV5-1|TRBD2|once
TGCGCCAGCAGCTTGGTTGGACTAGCGGGTTACAATGAGCAGTTCTTC
CASSLVGLAGYNEQFF
>TRBJ1-2|TRBV10-3|TRBD1|-
TGTGCCACGCGGGACAGTGCCAACTATGGCTACACCTTC
CATRDSANYGYTF
>TRBJ1-1|TRBV6-1|-|-
TGTGCCAGCAGTGAACCAGGGGAGTACACTGAAGCTTTCTTT
CASSEPGEYTEAFF
>TRBJ1-1|TRBV7-3|-|-
TGTGCCAGCAGCTTAACTACAGCCTCCATGAACACTGAAGCTTTCTTT
CASSLTTASMNTEAFF
>TRBJ1-2|TRBV2|-|-
TGTGCCAGCCTCTATTCGGGACAAATCTTC
CASLYSGQIF
>TRBJ2-2|TRBV4-3|TRBD2|-
TGCGCCAGCAGCCAAGATCAGACTAGCTTAGTGATTACCGGGGAGCTGTTTTTT
CASSQDQTSLVITGELFF
>TRBJ2-1|TRBV29-1|-|-
TGCAGCGTTGCGTCGGGGAGGTCCTACAATGAGCAGTTCTTC
CSVASGRSYNEQFF
>TRBJ2-3|TRBV6-4|TRBD2|-
TGTGCCAGCAGTAAGACTAGCGGGAGTGGCACAGATACGCAGTATTTT
CASSKTSGSGTDTQYF